These T cell receptor beta chains were read from a single sample in a study of T cells in Graves' hyperthyroidism and ophthalmopathy. TCRdb fed the multiplex PCR reads into MiXCR, producing one record per CDR3 protein. Among some 400,000 distinct CDR3 sequences listed, about 15% were seen once. The sample taken for sequencing was blood. Source of these receptors: a woman in her sixties or seventies with Graves' hyperthyroidism. CDR3s include the opening cysteine and the closing phenylalanine or tryptophan. A D gene is named only where the DNA matches it firmly. Clone size is given for some rows only: seen once, a few or many times, or a class if the clone is expanded.

DNA: TGTGCCAGCAGCTTAACCCCCGCCTTCACCGGGGAGCTGTTTTTT; CDR3: CASSLTPAFTGELFF; V: TRBV11-2; D: -; J: TRBJ2-2; size: -
DNA: TGTGCCAGCAGGGGGGCCGGGGGAAACACCATATATTTT; CDR3: CASRGAGGNTIYF; V: TRBV2; D: -; J: TRBJ1-3; size: many
DNA: TGTGCCAGCAGCTCCGACCGACTGCAGAGCTCTGGGGCCAACGTCCTGACTTTC; CDR3: CASSSDRLQSSGANVLTF; V: TRBV11-2; D: -; J: TRBJ2-6; size: many
DNA: TGCGCCAGCAGCCGGGAGGGGAGCACCTATGGCTACACCTTC; CDR3: CASSREGSTYGYTF; V: TRBV5-1; D: -; J: TRBJ1-2; size: many
DNA: TGTGCCAGCAGTGAAGCGCTTCTTGAGGGAGATACGCAGTATTTT; CDR3: CASSEALLEGDTQYF; V: TRBV2; D: -; J: TRBJ2-3; size: many
DNA: TGTGCCAGCAGTCTAGGTGGGCAGTATCAGCCCCAGCATTTT; CDR3: CASSLGGQYQPQHF; V: TRBV28; D: -; J: TRBJ1-5; size: many
DNA: TGTGCCAGCAGCTTAGGAGGGCTAGGAAACACCATATATTTT; CDR3: CASSLGGLGNTIYF; V: TRBV11-3; D: -; J: TRBJ1-3; size: many
DNA: TGTGCCAGCAGCTTAGTGGGGACAGGAAATTACAATGAGCAGTTCTTC; CDR3: CASSLVGTGNYNEQFF; V: TRBV7-8; D: TRBD1; J: TRBJ2-1; size: few
DNA: TGTGCCAGTAGTATAGAGGGACAGGCCAATGAGCAGTTCTTC; CDR3: CASSIEGQANEQFF; V: TRBV19; D: TRBD1; J: TRBJ2-1; size: -
DNA: TGTGCCACCAGTGATTTATGGGGGGAGACCCAGTACTTC; CDR3: CATSDLWGETQYF; V: TRBV24-1; D: -; J: TRBJ2-5; size: many
DNA: TGTGCCAGCTCACCACCATTTGCAGGGGGCTATGGCTACACCTTC; CDR3: CASSPPFAGGYGYTF; V: TRBV18; D: TRBD1; J: TRBJ1-2; size: -
DNA: TGCAGTGCTAGACAGGGTAGTGGGTCTGAAGCTTTCTTT; CDR3: CSARQGSGSEAFF; V: TRBV20-1; D: -; J: TRBJ1-1; size: -
DNA: TGTGCTAGTGGTTTGGTACTGGGGGCGGGAGGGCCTGATACGCAGTATTTT; CDR3: CASGLVLGAGGPDTQYF; V: TRBV12-5; D: TRBD2; J: TRBJ2-3; size: few
DNA: TGTGCCAGCAGCCGGACAGGGGAGGGCACCGGGGAGCTGTTTTTT; CDR3: CASSRTGEGTGELFF; V: TRBV5-4; D: TRBD1; J: TRBJ2-2; size: -
DNA: TGTGCCAGCAGTTCCTTCTCTGGAAACACCATATATTTT; CDR3: CASSSFSGNTIYF; V: TRBV5-6; D: -; J: TRBJ1-3; size: many
DNA: TGTGCCAGCAGCTTCCTTGTCAGCAATCAGCCCCAGCATTTT; CDR3: CASSFLVSNQPQHF; V: TRBV7-8; D: -; J: TRBJ1-5; size: many
DNA: TGTGCCAGCAGCTCAGGGACAGGGCCCTACGAGCAGTACTTC; CDR3: CASSSGTGPYEQYF; V: TRBV7-9; D: TRBD1; J: TRBJ2-7; size: -
DNA: TGTGCCAGCAGCATAGCGGGGGGCAATGATGGCTACACCTTC; CDR3: CASSIAGGNDGYTF; V: TRBV6-1; D: -; J: TRBJ1-2; size: many
DNA: TGCGTCAGCAGCTTGGGACGGGTCGACAGCACAGATACGCAGTATTTT; CDR3: CVSSLGRVDSTDTQYF; V: TRBV5-1; D: -; J: TRBJ2-3; size: -
DNA: TGCGCCAGCAGCTTGGCGGGGCTTCGAGAAAATGAGCAGTTCTTC; CDR3: CASSLAGLRENEQFF; V: TRBV5-1; D: -; J: TRBJ2-1; size: many
DNA: TGTGCCACCAGAGGTCGACTAGCGGGAGAGACCGAGACCCAGTACTTC; CDR3: CATRGRLAGETETQYF; V: TRBV24-1; D: TRBD2; J: TRBJ2-5; size: -
DNA: TGCAGCGCCCATCAGGGGAACACTGAAGCTTTCTTT; CDR3: CSAHQGNTEAFF; V: TRBV29-1; D: -; J: TRBJ1-1; size: -
DNA: TGTGCCAGCAGTCATCCGGGGCTAGCGGGAGTCTACGAGCAGTACTTC; CDR3: CASSHPGLAGVYEQYF; V: TRBV2; D: TRBD2; J: TRBJ2-7; size: -
DNA: TGTGCCAGCAGCCCAAATCCGGGACGGAACAGGGGGCTCTCTGAAGCTTTCTTT; CDR3: CASSPNPGRNRGLSEAFF; V: TRBV7-9; D: TRBD1; J: TRBJ1-1; size: once
DNA: TGTGCTAGTGGTTTTGCAATAATGGGCACTGAAGCTTTCTTT; CDR3: CASGFAIMGTEAFF; V: TRBV12-5; D: -; J: TRBJ1-1; size: -
DNA: TGTGCCAGCACCAATAAGTACAATGAGCAGTTCTTC; CDR3: CASTNKYNEQFF; V: TRBV6-1; D: -; J: TRBJ2-1; size: many
DNA: TGCGCCAGCAGCTTGGCCCTCGGGGCCAGCACAGATACGCAGTATTTT; CDR3: CASSLALGASTDTQYF; V: TRBV5-1; D: -; J: TRBJ2-3; size: -
DNA: TGTGCCAGCAGCCAATCTAAGCGAGGTACGCAGTATTTT; CDR3: CASSQSKRGTQYF; V: TRBV6-2/TRBV6-3; D: -; J: TRBJ2-3; size: -
DNA: TGTGCCTGGAGTCCAACCGGGGAGCTGTTTTTT; CDR3: CAWSPTGELFF; V: TRBV30; D: -; J: TRBJ2-2; size: many
DNA: TGTGCCAGCAGTTTAAGCGGGAAGGCCGGGGAGCTGTTTTTT; CDR3: CASSLSGKAGELFF; V: TRBV12-3/TRBV12-4; D: TRBD2; J: TRBJ2-2; size: few
DNA: TGCAGCGTTGAAGAGTTTGAGCCAAGGGGGGCCAACGTCCTGACTTTC; CDR3: CSVEEFEPRGANVLTF; V: TRBV29-1; D: -; J: TRBJ2-6; size: few
DNA: TGTGCCAGCAGCCAAGAGTCCCTCCCGGTTGCGGGAGGCCGGAGCGATGAGCAGTTCTTC; CDR3: CASSQESLPVAGGRSDEQFF; V: TRBV3-1; D: TRBD2; J: TRBJ2-1; size: -
DNA: TGTGCCAGCTCGACAAACTCCTATGGCTACACCTTC; CDR3: CASSTNSYGYTF; V: TRBV2; D: -; J: TRBJ1-2; size: many
DNA: TGTGCCAGCAGCTTTATGGGCCTACTAGGGTGGAAGGCAGATACGCAGTATTTT; CDR3: CASSFMGLLGWKADTQYF; V: TRBV7-2; D: -; J: TRBJ2-3; size: many
DNA: TGCAGTGTCCTCCCGGGACTAGCGGGAGGGGCCACAGATACGCAGTATTTT; CDR3: CSVLPGLAGGATDTQYF; V: TRBV20-1; D: TRBD2; J: TRBJ2-3; size: many
DNA: TGTGCCTGTCTCGGGGGTACAGATACGCAGTATTTT; CDR3: CACLGGTDTQYF; V: TRBV30; D: -; J: TRBJ2-3; size: many
DNA: TGCAGTGCCAGCGATCGGGACAAATCCTACGAGCAGTACTTC; CDR3: CSASDRDKSYEQYF; V: TRBV20-1; D: -; J: TRBJ2-7; size: many
DNA: TGTGCCAGCAGTAGCAGTGACTATGGCTACACCTTC; CDR3: CASSSSDYGYTF; V: TRBV28; D: -; J: TRBJ1-2; size: few
DNA: TGTGCCATCAGTGGCTCAGGGCTGTACAATGAGCAGTTCTTC; CDR3: CAISGSGLYNEQFF; V: TRBV10-3; D: -; J: TRBJ2-1; size: -
DNA: TGCAGCGTTCCCAAGGGTCCAAAACTGTTTTTT; CDR3: CSVPKGPKLFF; V: TRBV29-1; D: -; J: TRBJ1-4; size: many
DNA: TGTGCCAGCAGCCCATCGACCGACAGGCGGGAGACCCAGTACTTC; CDR3: CASSPSTDRRETQYF; V: TRBV3-1; D: -; J: TRBJ2-5; size: many
DNA: TGTGCCAGCCGTTCTGAGCGGGCCTTCACAGATACGCAGTATTTT; CDR3: CASRSERAFTDTQYF; V: TRBV12-3/TRBV12-4; D: -; J: TRBJ2-3; size: -
DNA: TGTGCCAGCAGATTAGGGTTTAGGGACCCAACGAATGAGCAGTTCTTC; CDR3: CASRLGFRDPTNEQFF; V: TRBV7-9; D: -; J: TRBJ2-1; size: many
DNA: TGTGCCAGCGGATCGGGGCCGGCGGAGCCCAACAATGAGCAGTTCTTC; CDR3: CASGSGPAEPNNEQFF; V: TRBV28; D: -; J: TRBJ2-1; size: many
DNA: TGTGCCTGGAGTAGTGGAGGGAATCAGCCCCAGCATTTT; CDR3: CAWSSGGNQPQHF; V: TRBV30; D: -; J: TRBJ1-5; size: few
DNA: TGCAGTGCATGGACTAGCGGGAGGGCTACTGAGCAGTTCTTC; CDR3: CSAWTSGRATEQFF; V: TRBV20-1; D: TRBD2; J: TRBJ2-1; size: many
DNA: TGTGCCAGCAGCCAAGGGGGAGGGATCCTCCCCGACGTCAATTCACCCCTCCACTTT; CDR3: CASSQGGGILPDVNSPLHF; V: TRBV3-1; D: -; J: TRBJ1-6; size: few
DNA: TGTGCCAGCTCAGCCCGCCCCGCTGGATCGGGAAACATTCAGTACTTC; CDR3: CASSARPAGSGNIQYF; V: TRBV18; D: -; J: TRBJ2-4; size: many
DNA: TGTGCCAGCAGTTTATCCTCGATACGGGAGCAGTACTTC; CDR3: CASSLSSIREQYF; V: TRBV28; D: -; J: TRBJ2-7; size: few
DNA: TGTGCCAGCAGTTCGGGACTGCAGTACGAGCAGTACTTC; CDR3: CASSSGLQYEQYF; V: TRBV12-3/TRBV12-4; D: -; J: TRBJ2-7; size: many
DNA: TGCAGTGCTAGTCGGGGGAGCGAGCAGTACTTC; CDR3: CSASRGSEQYF; V: TRBV20-1; D: -; J: TRBJ2-7; size: many
DNA: TGTGCCAGCAGTCCGACTCAAACGGGCGAGCAGTACTTC; CDR3: CASSPTQTGEQYF; V: TRBV12-3/TRBV12-4; D: -; J: TRBJ2-7; size: few
DNA: TGTGCCAGCAGCCCAAACAGGGGGCCGTATGGCTACACCTTC; CDR3: CASSPNRGPYGYTF; V: TRBV7-9; D: TRBD1; J: TRBJ1-2; size: -